This T cell receptor beta chain derives from a study of T cells after yellow fever vaccination. General study results and limits: FACS-sorted repertoires could contain abundant clonotypes contaminating from the bulk population.

V was clipped by 0 bases and J by 3 bases, with 6 bases between them. The CDR3 is 13 residues long. Germline CDR1 and CDR2: LGHNA and YNFKEQ. Comment on this clonotype: As yet, its antigen is unknown.

Via MiXCR, TCRdb re-called the 5' RACE reads, giving one row per CDR3 protein. In the table there are about 550,000 distinct CDR3 sequences, 15% to 20% of which are singletons. The receptor comes from a man aged 30 to 39 who received the YFV17D yellow fever vaccine. Sequenced here: PBMCs, sampled 15 days after the yellow fever booster vaccination. The chain carries TRBV4-2 and TRBJ2-7; D remains unclear. CDR3 nucleotide sequence: TGTGCCAGCAGCCAAGATCTTCGCTACGAGCAGTACTTC. This codes for CASSQDLRYEQYF.